This passage covers 5 T cell receptor beta chains from one sample sequenced in a study of PD-1 blockade in classical Hodgkin lymphoma. All patients relapsed after autologous stem cell transplantation, and brentuximab vedotin exposure varied. Sequenced by immunoSEQ multiplex PCR; TCRdb stores in-frame clones only, minus some. The sample lists approximately 50,000 clones; over 60% were seen once. The starting material was peripheral blood mononuclear cells (PBMCs), obtained before the second cycle of nivolumab. Source of these receptors: a human donor with classical Hodgkin lymphoma.

The rearrangement uses TRBV19 and TRBJ2-1, with 15 bases matching TRBD2. The V gene end was trimmed by 3 bases and the J gene end by 2 bases; junction bases not matched to a gene: 5. The germline gives CDR1 LNHDA, CDR2 SQIVND (reference sequence). The CDR3 loop spans 18 amino acids. CDR3 in amino acids: CASSIGTSGGFTYNEQFF. CDR3 nucleotide sequence: TGTGCCAGTAGTATTGGGACTAGCGGGGGGTTTACCTACAATGAGCAGTTCTTC.

This chain links TRBV11-2 with TRBJ1-1; 9 nucleotides agree with TRBD1. Per the germline V gene, CDR1 is SGHAT and CDR2 is FQNNGV. The CDR3 is 15 amino acids. The V segment lost 1 base and the J segment 2 bases; nucleotides outside the gene matches: 2. Written as DNA, the CDR3 is TGTGCCAGCAGCTTAGTGACAGGGGGAAACACTGAAGCTTTCTTT. Its translation is CASSLVTGGNTEAFF.

The CDR3 protein is CASSLLGGPYEQYF. For the CDR3, the DNA is TGTGCCAGCAGCTTATTGGGAGGGCCGTACGAGCAGTACTTC. The chain combines TRBV7-3 with TRBJ2-7; TRBD2 matches 7 bases. There are 14 residues in the CDR3. Unmatched junction bases numbered 5, after V lost 2 bases and J lost 4 bases. Germline loops: CDR1 SGHTA, CDR2 FQGTGA.

The rearrangement links TRBV29-1 to TRBJ1-3; no clear D gene. This CDR3 contains 12 residues. V was shortened by 4 bases and J by 1 base, with 5 bases between the two germline ends. Germline V gives CDR1 SQVTM, CDR2 ANQGSEA. The DNA for the CDR3 is TGCAGCGTTGTTAGGTCTGGAAACACCATATATTTT. It translates to CSVVRSGNTIYF.

This clone has a single count. The CDR3 region is CASSEPLDRVVGQPQHF. The CDR3 DNA follows: TGTGCCAGCAGTGAACCACTGGACAGGGTAGTCGGTCAGCCCCAGCATTTT. This rearrangement joins TRBV6-1 to TRBJ1-5, with 8 bases matching TRBD1. Germline CDR1 MNHNS, CDR2 SASEGT. The V and J ends lost 2 bases and 6 bases, in that order; junction bases with no gene match: 12. The CDR3 has 17 amino acids.